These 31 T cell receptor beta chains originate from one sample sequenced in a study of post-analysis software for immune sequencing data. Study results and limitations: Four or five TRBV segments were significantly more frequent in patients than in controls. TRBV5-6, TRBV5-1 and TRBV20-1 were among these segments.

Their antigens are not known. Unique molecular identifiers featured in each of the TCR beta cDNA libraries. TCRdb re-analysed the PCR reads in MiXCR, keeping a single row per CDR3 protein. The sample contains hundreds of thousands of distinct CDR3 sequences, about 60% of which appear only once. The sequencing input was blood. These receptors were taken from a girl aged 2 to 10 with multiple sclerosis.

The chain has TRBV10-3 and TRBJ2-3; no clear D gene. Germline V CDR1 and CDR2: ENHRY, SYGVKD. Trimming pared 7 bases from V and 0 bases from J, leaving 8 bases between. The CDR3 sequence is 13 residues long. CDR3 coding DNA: TGTGCCATCAAGCAGGATAGCACAGATACGCAGTATTTT. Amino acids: CAIKQDSTDTQYF.

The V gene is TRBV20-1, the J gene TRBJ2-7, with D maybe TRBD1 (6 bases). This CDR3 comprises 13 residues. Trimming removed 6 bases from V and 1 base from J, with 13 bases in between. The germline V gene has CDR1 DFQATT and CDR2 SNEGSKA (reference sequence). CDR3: CSAGAGASYEQYF. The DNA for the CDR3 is TGCAGTGCCGGAGCAGGGGCTTCCTACGAGCAGTACTTC.

The CDR3 reads CSAGLTATQETQYF. The CDR3 nucleotides are TGCAGTGCTGGCTTGACCGCTACACAAGAGACCCAGTACTTC. The V call is TRBV20-1, the J call TRBJ2-5; D ambiguous. The CDR3 totals 14 residues. Between the trimmed V and J ends, which lost 5 bases and 2 bases, there was a span of 15 bases. CDR1 is DFQATT, CDR2 SNEGSKA, per germline (reference sequence).

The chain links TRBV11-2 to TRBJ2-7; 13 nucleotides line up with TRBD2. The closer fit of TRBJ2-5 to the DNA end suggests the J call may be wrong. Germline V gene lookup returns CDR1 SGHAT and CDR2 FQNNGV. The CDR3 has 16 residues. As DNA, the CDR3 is TGTGCCAGCAGCTTAGTGTCACTAGCGGGAGGGGAGACCCAGTACTTC. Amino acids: CASSLVSLAGGETQYF.

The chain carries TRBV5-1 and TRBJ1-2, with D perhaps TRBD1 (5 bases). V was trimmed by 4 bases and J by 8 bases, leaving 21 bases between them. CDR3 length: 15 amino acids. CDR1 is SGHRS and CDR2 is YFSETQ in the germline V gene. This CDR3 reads CASSLRGGTVDGYTF. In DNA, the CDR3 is TGCGCCAGCAGCCTGAGGGGCGGGACTGTTGACGGCTACACCTTC.

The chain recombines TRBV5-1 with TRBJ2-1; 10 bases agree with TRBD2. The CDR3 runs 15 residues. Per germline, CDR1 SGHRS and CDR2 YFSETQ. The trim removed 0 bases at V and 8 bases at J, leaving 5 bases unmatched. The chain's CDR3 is CASSLASGSFDEQFF. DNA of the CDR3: TGCGCCAGCAGCTTGGCTAGCGGGAGTTTCGATGAGCAGTTCTTC.

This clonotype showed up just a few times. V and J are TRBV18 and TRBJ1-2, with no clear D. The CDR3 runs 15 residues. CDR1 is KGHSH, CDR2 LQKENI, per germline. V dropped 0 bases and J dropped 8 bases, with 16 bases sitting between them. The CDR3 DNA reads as TGTGCCAGCTCACCACCGTCCCTTACTCAGAGGGGCTACACCTTC. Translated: CASSPPSLTQRGYTF.

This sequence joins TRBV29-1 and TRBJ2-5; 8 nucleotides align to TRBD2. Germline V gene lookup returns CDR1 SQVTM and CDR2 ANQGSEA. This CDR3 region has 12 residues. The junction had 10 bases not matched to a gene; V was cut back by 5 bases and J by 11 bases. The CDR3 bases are TGCAGCGTTCCCAGCGGGAGCCATGAGCAGTACTTC. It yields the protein CSVPSGSHEQYF.

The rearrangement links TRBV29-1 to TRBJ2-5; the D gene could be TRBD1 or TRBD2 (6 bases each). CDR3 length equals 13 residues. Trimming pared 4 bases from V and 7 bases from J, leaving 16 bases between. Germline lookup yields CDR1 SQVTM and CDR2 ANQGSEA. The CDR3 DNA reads TGCAGCGTTGGGGGGTTTGAGGGGGGGACCCAGTACTTC. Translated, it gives CSVGGFEGGTQYF.

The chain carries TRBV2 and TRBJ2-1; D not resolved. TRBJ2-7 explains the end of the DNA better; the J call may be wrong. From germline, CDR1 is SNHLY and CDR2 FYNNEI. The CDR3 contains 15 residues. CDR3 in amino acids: CASSESGPSMGEQYF. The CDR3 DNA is TGTGCCAGCAGTGAGTCCGGGCCTTCGATGGGCGAGCAGTACTTC.

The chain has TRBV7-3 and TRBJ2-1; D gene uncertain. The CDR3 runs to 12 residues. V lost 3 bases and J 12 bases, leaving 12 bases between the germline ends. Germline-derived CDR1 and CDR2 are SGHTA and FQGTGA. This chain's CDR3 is CASSFIGEGQFF. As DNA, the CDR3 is TGTGCCAGCAGCTTTATCGGAGAAGGGCAGTTCTTC.

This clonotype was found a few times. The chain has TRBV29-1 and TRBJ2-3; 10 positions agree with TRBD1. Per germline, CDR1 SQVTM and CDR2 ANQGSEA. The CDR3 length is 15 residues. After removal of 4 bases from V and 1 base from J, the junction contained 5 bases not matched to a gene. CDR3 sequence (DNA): TGCAGCGTTGGGACCGGGACAGGGGGCACAGATACGCAGTATTTT. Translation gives CSVGTGTGGTDTQYF.

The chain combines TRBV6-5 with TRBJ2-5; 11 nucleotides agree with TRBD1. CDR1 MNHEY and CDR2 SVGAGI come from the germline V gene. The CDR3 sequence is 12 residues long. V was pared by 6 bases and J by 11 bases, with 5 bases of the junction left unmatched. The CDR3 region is CASRRTGGSQYF. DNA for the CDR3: TGTGCCAGCAGGCGGACAGGGGGCAGTCAGTACTTC.

The CDR3 DNA is TGCAGTGCTAAACAGGGGGCAAATCAGCCCCAGCATTTT. Protein product: CSAKQGANQPQHF. The chain joins TRBV20-1 to TRBJ1-5; 9 bases are shared with TRBD1. With V trimmed by 4 bases and J by 4 bases, 2 bases remained unmatched. Germline-derived CDR1 and CDR2 are DFQATT and SNEGSKA (reference sequence). This CDR3 contains 13 residues.

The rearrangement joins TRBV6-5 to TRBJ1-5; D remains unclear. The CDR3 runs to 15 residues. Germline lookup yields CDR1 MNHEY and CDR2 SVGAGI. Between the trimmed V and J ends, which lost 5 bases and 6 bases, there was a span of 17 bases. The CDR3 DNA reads TGTGCCAGCAGTCTCGAAAAGCCCATAGGTCAGCCCCAGCATTTT. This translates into CASSLEKPIGQPQHF.

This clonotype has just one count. CDR3 DNA sequence: TGTGCCAGCACCGAAACTGTTATGAACACTGAAGCTTTCTTT. Its protein is CASTETVMNTEAFF. The chain employs TRBV12-3 or TRBV12-4 and TRBJ1-1; unclear D gene. CDR3 length equals 14 residues. Trimming took 7 bases from V and 0 from J, leaving 12 bases between them.

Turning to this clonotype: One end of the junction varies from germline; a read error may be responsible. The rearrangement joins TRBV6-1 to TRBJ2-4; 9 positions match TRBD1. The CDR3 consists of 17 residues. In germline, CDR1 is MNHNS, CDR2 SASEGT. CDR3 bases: TGTACCAGCAGCCGTAGGACAGGGGCCATCGCCAAAAACATTCAGTACTTC. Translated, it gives CTSSRRTGAIAKNIQYF.

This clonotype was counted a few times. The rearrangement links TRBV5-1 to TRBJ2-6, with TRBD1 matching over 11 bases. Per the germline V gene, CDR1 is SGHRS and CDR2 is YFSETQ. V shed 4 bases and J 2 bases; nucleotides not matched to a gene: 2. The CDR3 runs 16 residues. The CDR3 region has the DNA TGCGCCAGCAGCCGGACAGGGGGCGCTGGGGCCAACGTCCTGACTTTC. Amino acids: CASSRTGGAGANVLTF.

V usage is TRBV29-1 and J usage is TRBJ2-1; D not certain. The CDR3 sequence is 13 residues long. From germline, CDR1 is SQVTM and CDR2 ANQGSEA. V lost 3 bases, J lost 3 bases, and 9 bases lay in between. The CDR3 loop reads CSVDKTIYNEQFF. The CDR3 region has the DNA TGCAGCGTTGATAAGACGATCTACAATGAGCAGTTCTTC.

CDR3 nucleotides: TGCGCCAGCAGCTTGGACAGGGCGGCCTACAATGAGCAGTACTTC. Translating gives CASSLDRAAYNEQYF. V is TRBV5-1 and J is TRBJ2-1, with D maybe TRBD1 (6 bases). The J call may not be correct, given that the DNA end is closer to TRBJ2-7. There are 15 residues in the CDR3. In germline, CDR1 is SGHRS, CDR2 YFSETQ.

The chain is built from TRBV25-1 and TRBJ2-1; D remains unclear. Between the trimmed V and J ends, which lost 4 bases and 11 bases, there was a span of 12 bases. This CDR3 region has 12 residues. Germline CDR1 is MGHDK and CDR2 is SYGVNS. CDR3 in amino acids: CASSGAVMKQFF. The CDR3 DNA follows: TGTGCCAGCAGTGGCGCGGTTATGAAGCAGTTCTTC.

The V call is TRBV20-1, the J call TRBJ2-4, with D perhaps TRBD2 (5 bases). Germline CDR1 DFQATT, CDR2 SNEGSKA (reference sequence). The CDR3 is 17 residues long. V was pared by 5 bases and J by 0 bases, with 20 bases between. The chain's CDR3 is CSASHQRGPLAKNIQYF. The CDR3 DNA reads TGCAGTGCTTCCCACCAACGCGGGCCACTAGCCAAAAACATTCAGTACTTC.

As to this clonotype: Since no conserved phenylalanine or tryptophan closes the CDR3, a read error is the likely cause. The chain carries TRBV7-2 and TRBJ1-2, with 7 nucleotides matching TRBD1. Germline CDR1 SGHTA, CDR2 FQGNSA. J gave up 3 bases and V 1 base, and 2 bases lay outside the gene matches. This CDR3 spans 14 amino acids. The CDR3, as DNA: TGTGCCAGCAGCTTAGAGGGGGCTCACTATGGCTACACCTGC. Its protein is CASSLEGAHYGYTC.

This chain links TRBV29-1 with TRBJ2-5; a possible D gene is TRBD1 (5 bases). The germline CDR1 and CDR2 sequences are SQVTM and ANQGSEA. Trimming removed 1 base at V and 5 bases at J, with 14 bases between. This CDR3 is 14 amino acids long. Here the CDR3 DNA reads TGCAGCGTTGAAGGACCGCAGGGTGGGGAGACCCAGTACTTC. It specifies CSVEGPQGGETQYF.

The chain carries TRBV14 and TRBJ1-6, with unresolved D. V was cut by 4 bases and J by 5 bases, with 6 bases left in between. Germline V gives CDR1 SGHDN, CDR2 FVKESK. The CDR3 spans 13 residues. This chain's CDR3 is CASSRLDNSPLHF. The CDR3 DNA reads TGTGCCAGCAGCCGACTTGATAATTCACCCCTCCACTTT.

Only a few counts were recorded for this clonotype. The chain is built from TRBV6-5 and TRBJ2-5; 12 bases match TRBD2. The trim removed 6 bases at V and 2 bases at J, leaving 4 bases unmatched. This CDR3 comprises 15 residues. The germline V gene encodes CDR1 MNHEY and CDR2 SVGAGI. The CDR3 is CASRTGTSGQETQYF. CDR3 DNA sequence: TGTGCCAGCAGAACCGGGACTAGCGGGCAAGAGACCCAGTACTTC.

As DNA, the CDR3 is TGTGCCAGCAGTGATTCCGGGACAGGGAGATACGAGCAGTACTTC. It specifies CASSDSGTGRYEQYF. V gene TRBV25-1 combines with J gene TRBJ2-5; 9 nucleotides agree with TRBD1. The J call may be in error: the DNA end matches TRBJ2-7 better. The CDR3 runs 15 residues. Per the germline V gene, CDR1 is MGHDK and CDR2 is SYGVNS.

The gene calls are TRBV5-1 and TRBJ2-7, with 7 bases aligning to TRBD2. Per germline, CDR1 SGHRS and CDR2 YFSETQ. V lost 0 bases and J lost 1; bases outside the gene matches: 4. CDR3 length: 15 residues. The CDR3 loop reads CASSLAAGTSYEQYF. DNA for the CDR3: TGCGCCAGCAGCTTGGCAGCGGGAACTTCCTACGAGCAGTACTTC.

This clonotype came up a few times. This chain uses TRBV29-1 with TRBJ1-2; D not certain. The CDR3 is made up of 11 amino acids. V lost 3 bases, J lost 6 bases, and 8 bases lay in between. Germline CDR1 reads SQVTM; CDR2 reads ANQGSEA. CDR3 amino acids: CSVEEFHGYTF. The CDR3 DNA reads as TGCAGCGTTGAGGAGTTCCATGGCTACACCTTC.

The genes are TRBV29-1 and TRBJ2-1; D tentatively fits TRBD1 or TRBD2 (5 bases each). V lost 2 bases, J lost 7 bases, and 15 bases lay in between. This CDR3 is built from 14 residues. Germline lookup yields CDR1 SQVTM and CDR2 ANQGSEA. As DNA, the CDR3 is TGCAGCGTTGAAATACAGGCGGGCGGGAATGAGCAGTTCTTC. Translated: CSVEIQAGGNEQFF.

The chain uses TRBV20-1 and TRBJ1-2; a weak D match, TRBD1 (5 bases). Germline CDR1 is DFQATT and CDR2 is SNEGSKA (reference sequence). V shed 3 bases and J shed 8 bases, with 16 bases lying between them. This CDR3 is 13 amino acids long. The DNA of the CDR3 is TGCAGTGCTAGGGTGCAGGGTACGGGGGGCTACACCTTC. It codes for CSARVQGTGGYTF.